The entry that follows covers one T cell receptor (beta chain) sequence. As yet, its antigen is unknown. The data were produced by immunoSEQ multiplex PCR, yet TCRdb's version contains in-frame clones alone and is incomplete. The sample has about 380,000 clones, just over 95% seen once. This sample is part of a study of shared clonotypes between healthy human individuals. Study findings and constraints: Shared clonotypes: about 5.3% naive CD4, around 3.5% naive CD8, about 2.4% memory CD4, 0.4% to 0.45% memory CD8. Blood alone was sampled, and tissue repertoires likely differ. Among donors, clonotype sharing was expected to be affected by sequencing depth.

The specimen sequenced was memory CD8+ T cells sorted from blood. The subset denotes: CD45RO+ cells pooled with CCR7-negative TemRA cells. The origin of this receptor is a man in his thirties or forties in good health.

CDR3 nucleotides: TGCGCCAGCAGCCAACCAAGGGGTCTAGCTGGCAATGAGCAGTTCTTC. Amino acid sequence: CASSQPRGLAGNEQFF. This chain uses TRBV4-1 with TRBJ2-1, with D possibly called TRBD1 or TRBD2 (5 bases each). CDR1 and CDR2 (germline): MGHRA, YSYEKL. Trimming stripped 2 bases from V and 6 bases from J, with 17 bases between. This CDR3 spans 16 amino acids.